This is a list of T cell receptor beta chains from one sample in a study of cytomegalovirus exposure and HLA in healthy donors. Profiling relied on immunoSEQ multiplex PCR, and the TCRdb table lists in-frame clones only, not all of them. The table shows approximately 110,000 clones, with approximately 83% occurring only once. Material for sequencing was PBMCs. The origin of the receptors is a woman under 30 in good health and CMV-seronegative. CDR3s include the opening cysteine and the closing phenylalanine or tryptophan. D genes are given only for firm matches. Where a row states a size, it is once, few, many or the class of an expanded clone; other rows omit it.

>TRBV2|few|TRBJ2-5|NA
CASSEWSGKLETQYF
TGTGCCAGCAGTGAATGGTCAGGGAAGTTAGAGACCCAGTACTTC
>TRBV6-5|NA|TRBJ2-7|TRBD2
CASSRISSGRGEQYF
TGTGCCAGCAGCCGTATCTCTAGCGGGAGGGGGGAGCAGTACTTC
>TRBV27|NA|TRBJ2-1|TRBD1
CASSPRTGDHNNEQFF
TGTGCCAGCAGTCCTAGGACAGGAGATCACAACAATGAGCAGTTCTTC
>TRBV19|NA|TRBJ1-1|NA
CASMWGPGTEAFF
TGTGCCAGTATGTGGGGGCCGGGCACTGAAGCTTTCTTT
>TRBV2|NA|TRBJ1-5|TRBD1
CASRDRASNQPQHF
TGTGCCAGCAGGGACAGGGCTAGCAATCAGCCCCAGCATTTT
>TRBV27|NA|TRBJ1-1|NA
CASSPLPGQLNTEAFF
TGTGCCAGCAGTCCCCTCCCCGGACAGCTGAACACTGAAGCTTTCTTT
>TRBV18|NA|TRBJ2-3|TRBD1
CASSSRTGGGYTQYF
TGTGCCAGCTCATCTAGGACAGGGGGCGGATATACGCAGTATTTT
>TRBV11-3|NA|TRBJ2-5|NA
CASSLYARETQYF
TGTGCCAGCAGCTTATACGCGCGGGAGACCCAGTACTTC
>TRBV5-4|NA|TRBJ2-1|NA
CATASWNEQFF
TGTGCCACCGCTAGCTGGAATGAGCAGTTCTTC
>TRBV9|few|TRBJ1-1|NA
CASSARVDRDPQNTEAFF
TGTGCCAGCAGCGCAAGGGTGGACAGAGATCCTCAGAACACTGAAGCTTTCTTT
>TRBV4-3|NA|TRBJ1-2|NA
CASSQVSSGGYTF
TGCGCCAGCAGCCAAGTGTCCTCCGGGGGCTACACCTTC
>TRBV19|NA|TRBJ2-1|TRBD2
CASSQTSGSTNEQFF
TGTGCCAGTAGTCAGACTAGCGGGAGTACGAATGAGCAGTTCTTC
>TRBV6-5|NA|TRBJ2-2|NA
CASSYNLNTGELFF
TGTGCCAGCAGTTACAACTTAAACACCGGGGAGCTGTTTTTT
>TRBV4-1|NA|TRBJ2-7|TRBD2
CASSQVSGLGTYEQYF
TGCGCCAGCAGCCAAGTCTCCGGACTAGGAACCTACGAGCAGTACTTC
>TRBV5-1|NA|TRBJ1-2|TRBD1
CASSPGQANYGYTF
TGCGCCAGCAGCCCGGGACAGGCTAACTATGGCTACACCTTC
>TRBV7-2|NA|TRBJ2-6|NA
CASSLRDRTGSGANVLTF
TGTGCCAGCAGCTTAAGGGACCGTACAGGGTCTGGGGCCAACGTCCTGACTTTC
>TRBV30|few|TRBJ1-6|TRBD1
CAWDTGQANSPLHF
TGTGCCTGGGACACGGGACAGGCAAATTCACCCCTCCACTTT